This T cell receptor beta chain was sequenced during a study of read filtering for tumor transcriptome and immune sequencing. Study in general: Transcriptome libraries were built from DNase-treated RNA.

Study-wide points: RNA-seq captured clonotypes less deeply and reliably than IR-seq.

This CDR3 has 15 residues. V lost 4 bases and J lost 0; bases outside the gene matches: 1. Germline V gene lookup returns CDR1 SGHNT and CDR2 YENEEA. The table lists this clonotype with many counts. What it binds is unknown. Molecular barcoded adaptors covering alpha/delta and beta/gamma chains were used on roughly 370 ng RNA. A single record per CDR3 protein comes from TCRdb applying MiXCR to the reads. The sample lists tens of thousands of distinct CDR3 sequences, about 21% occurring once. The chain recombines TRBV11-3 with TRBJ2-1, with 9 positions matching TRBD1. The source is a donor at least 40 years old with multiple myeloma. The sequenced sample consisted of a population of CD138-negative cells sorted from bone marrow. CDR3 in amino acids: CASSWDRASYNEQFF. The CDR3 coding sequence is TGTGCCAGCAGCTGGGACAGGGCCTCCTACAATGAGCAGTTCTTC.